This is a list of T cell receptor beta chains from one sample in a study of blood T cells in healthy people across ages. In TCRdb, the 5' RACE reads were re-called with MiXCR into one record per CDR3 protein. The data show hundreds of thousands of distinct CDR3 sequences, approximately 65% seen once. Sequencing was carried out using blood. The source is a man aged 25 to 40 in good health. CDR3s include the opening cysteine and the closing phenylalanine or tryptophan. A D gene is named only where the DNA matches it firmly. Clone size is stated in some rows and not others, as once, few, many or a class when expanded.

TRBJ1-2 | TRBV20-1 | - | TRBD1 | TGCAGTGCTAGTCGGGACAGGGTAGGAGGCTACACCTTC | CSASRDRVGGYTF
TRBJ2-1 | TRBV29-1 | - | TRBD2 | TGCAGCGTTGACCGTGGGGGGGTCGGTGAGCAGTTCTTC | CSVDRGGVGEQFF
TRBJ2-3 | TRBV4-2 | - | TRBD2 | TGTGCCAGCAGCCAAATAGCGGGGGGGATGAGCACAGATACGCAGTATTTT | CASSQIAGGMSTDTQYF
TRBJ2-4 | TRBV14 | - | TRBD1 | TGTGCCAGCAGCCGGGGTTGGGGACAGTCGTACTTC | CASSRGWGQSYF
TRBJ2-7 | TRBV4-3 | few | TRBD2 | TGCGCCAGCAGCCACTCTACTAGCGGAAGCTCCTACGAGCAGTACTTC | CASSHSTSGSSYEQYF
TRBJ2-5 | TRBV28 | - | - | TGTGCCGGGGCCTCGGATGGAAAAGAGACCCAGTACTTC | CAGASDGKETQYF
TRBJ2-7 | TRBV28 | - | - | TGTGCCAGCAGATCTCATACAGGGGAGGTTGAGCAGTACTTC | CASRSHTGEVEQYF
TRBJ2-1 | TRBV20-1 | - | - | TGCAGTGCGGTACAGGGCCTCTCCTACAATGAGCAGTTCTTC | CSAVQGLSYNEQFF
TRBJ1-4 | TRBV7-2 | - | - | TGTGCCAGCAGCTCTACCGAATGGCGAACTAATGAAAAACTGTTTTTT | CASSSTEWRTNEKLFF
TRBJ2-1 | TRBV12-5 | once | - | TGTGCTAGTGGTCCAACTGTCAGGGAGCAGTTCTTC | CASGPTVREQFF
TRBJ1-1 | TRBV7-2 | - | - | TGTGCCAGTAGCTTAGTCCCGGGTGAAGCTTTCTTT | CASSLVPGEAFF
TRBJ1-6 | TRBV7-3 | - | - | TGTGCCAGCAGCCCAACCTATAATTCACCCCTCCACTTT | CASSPTYNSPLHF
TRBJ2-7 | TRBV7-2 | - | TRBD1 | TGTGCCAGCAATCCGGGACAGGGATTCTACGAGCAGTACTTC | CASNPGQGFYEQYF
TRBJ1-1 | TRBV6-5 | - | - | TGTGCCATCGGACGAGGGGACACTGAAGCTTTCTTT | CAIGRGDTEAFF
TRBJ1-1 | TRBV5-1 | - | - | TGCGCCAGCAGCTTGACCTGGGGGACAAAGAACACTGAAGCTTTCTTT | CASSLTWGTKNTEAFF
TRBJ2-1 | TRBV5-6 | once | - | TGTGCCAGCAGCTTGCTGGGTTCAGAAAGACTCTACAATGAGCAGTTCTTC | CASSLLGSERLYNEQFF